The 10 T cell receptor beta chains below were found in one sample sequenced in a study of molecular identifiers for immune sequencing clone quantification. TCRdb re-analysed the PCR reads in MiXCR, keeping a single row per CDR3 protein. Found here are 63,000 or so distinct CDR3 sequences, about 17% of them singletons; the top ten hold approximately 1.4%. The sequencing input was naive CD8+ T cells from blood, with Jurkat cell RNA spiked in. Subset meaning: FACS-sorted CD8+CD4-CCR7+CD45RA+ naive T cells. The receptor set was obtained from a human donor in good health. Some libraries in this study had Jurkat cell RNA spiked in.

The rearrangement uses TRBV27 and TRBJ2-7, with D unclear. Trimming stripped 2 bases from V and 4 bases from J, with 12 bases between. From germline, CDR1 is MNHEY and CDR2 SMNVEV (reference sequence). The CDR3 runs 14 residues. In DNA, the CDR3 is TGTGCCAGCAGTTTAGGCTCCAGCGCTTACGAGCAGTACTTC. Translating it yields CASSLGSSAYEQYF.

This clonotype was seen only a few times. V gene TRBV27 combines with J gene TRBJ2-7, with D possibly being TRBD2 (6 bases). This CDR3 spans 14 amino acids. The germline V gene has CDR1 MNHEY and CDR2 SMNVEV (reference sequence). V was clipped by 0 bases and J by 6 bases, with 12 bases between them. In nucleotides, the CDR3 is TGTGCCAGCAGTTTATCGTCGGGAGTGGGCGAGCAGTACTTC. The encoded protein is CASSLSSGVGEQYF.

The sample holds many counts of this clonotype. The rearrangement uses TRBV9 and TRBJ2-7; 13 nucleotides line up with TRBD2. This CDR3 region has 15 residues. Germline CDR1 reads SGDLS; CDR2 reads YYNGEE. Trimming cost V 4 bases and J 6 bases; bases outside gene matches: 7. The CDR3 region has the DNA TGTGCCAGCAGCCCGAGGACTAGCGGGAGCCCCGAGCAGTACTTC. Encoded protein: CASSPRTSGSPEQYF.

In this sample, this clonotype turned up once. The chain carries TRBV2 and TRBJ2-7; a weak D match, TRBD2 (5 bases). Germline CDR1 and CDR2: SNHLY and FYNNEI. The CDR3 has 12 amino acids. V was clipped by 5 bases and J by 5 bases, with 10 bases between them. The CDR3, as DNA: TGTGCCAGCAGTTCTGTCGGGGACGAGCAGTACTTC. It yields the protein CASSSVGDEQYF.

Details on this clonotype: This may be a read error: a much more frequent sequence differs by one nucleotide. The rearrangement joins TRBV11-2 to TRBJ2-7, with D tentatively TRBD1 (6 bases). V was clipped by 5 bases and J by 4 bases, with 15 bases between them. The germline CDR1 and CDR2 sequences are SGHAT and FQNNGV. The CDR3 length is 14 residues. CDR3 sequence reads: CASSLGGPWYEQYF. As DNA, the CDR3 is TGTGCCAGCAGCCTTGGGGGCCCTTGGTACGAGCAGTACTTC.

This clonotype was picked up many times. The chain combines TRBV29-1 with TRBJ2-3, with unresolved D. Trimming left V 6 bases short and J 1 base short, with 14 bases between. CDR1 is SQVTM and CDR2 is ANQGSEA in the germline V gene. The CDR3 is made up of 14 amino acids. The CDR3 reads CSVGTTSGTDTQYF. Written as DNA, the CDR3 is TGCAGCGTCGGTACTACTTCGGGCACAGATACGCAGTATTTT.

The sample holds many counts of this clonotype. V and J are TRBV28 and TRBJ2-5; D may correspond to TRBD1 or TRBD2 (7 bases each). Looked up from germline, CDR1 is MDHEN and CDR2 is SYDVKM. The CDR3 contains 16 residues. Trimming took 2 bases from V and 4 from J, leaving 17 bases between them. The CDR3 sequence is CASSLTGEGIGETQYF. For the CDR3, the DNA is TGTGCCAGCAGTTTAACAGGGGAGGGAATCGGAGAGACCCAGTACTTC.

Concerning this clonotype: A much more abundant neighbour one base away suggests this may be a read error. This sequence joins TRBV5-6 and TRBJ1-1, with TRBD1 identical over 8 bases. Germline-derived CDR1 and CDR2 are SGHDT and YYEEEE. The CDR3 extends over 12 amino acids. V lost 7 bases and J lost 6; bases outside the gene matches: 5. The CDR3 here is CASGQGGAEAFF. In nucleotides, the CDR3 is TGTGCCAGCGGACAGGGCGGGGCTGAAGCTTTCTTT. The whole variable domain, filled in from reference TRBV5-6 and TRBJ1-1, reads DAGVTQSPTHLIKTRGQQVTLRCSPKSGHDTVSWYQQALGQGPQFIFQYYEEEERQRGNFPDRFSGHQFPNYSSELNVNALLLGDSALYLCASGQGGAEAFFGQGTRLTVV.

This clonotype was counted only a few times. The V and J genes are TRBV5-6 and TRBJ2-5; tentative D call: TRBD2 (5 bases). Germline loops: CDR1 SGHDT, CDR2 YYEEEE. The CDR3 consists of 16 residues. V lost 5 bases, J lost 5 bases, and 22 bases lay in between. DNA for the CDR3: TGTGCCAGCAGAGAGCCCGGGCGTACCGGGGAGGAGACCCAGTACTTC. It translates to CASREPGRTGEETQYF.

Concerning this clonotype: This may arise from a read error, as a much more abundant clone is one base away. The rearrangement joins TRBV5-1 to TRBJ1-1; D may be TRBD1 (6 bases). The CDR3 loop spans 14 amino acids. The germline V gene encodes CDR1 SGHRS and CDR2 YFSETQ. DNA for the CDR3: TGCGCCAGCAGCTTAGGGGGGATGAACACTAAAGCTTTCTTT. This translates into CASSLGGMNTKAFF.